The 28 T cell receptor beta chains reported below all come from one sample, sequenced in a study of cytomegalovirus exposure and HLA in healthy donors. Only in-frame clones appear in the TCRdb table, and some are missing; sequencing was by immunoSEQ multiplex PCR. The sample has roughly 150,000 clones, roughly nine tenths seen once. Material: PBMCs. These TCRs come from a woman aged 18-29 years in good health and CMV-seropositive.

V usage is TRBV5-4 and J usage is TRBJ2-3; the match to TRBD2 covers 8 bases. This CDR3 contains 18 residues. Unmatched junction bases numbered 10, after V lost 0 bases and J lost 1 base. The germline gives CDR1 SGHNT, CDR2 YYREEE (reference sequence). CDR3 DNA sequence: TGTGCCAGCAGCTTGGGCGGGAGGCCCCGTGCCGGCACAGATACGCAGTATTTT. This sequence encodes CASSLGGRPRAGTDTQYF. The complete variable domain, with remaining parts taken from reference TRBV5-4 and TRBJ2-3, reads ETGVTQSPTHLIKTRGQQVTLRCSSQSGHNTVSWYQQALGQGPQFIFQYYREEENGRGNFPPRFSGLQFPNYSSELNVNALELDDSALYLCASSLGGRPRAGTDTQYFGPGTRLTVL.

V usage is TRBV5-1 and J usage is TRBJ2-1; 9 bases line up with TRBD2. The CDR3 length is 17 residues. Germline loops: CDR1 SGHRS, CDR2 YFSETQ. V lost 4 bases, J lost 5 bases, and 13 bases stayed unmatched. This chain's CDR3 is CASSRRSSGETNNEQFF. The CDR3 nucleotides read TGCGCCAGCAGCCGGCGCTCTAGCGGGGAAACGAACAATGAGCAGTTCTTC.

The chain links TRBV29-1 to TRBJ1-1; tentative D call: TRBD1 (6 bases). Trimming pared 4 bases from V and 2 bases from J, leaving 11 bases between. The CDR3 is 13 residues long. Germline CDR1 is SQVTM and CDR2 is ANQGSEA. The CDR3 DNA sequence: TGCAGCGTTGCGACAGGTACCAACACTGAAGCTTTCTTT. Translating gives CSVATGTNTEAFF.

There are a few counts of this clone. The chain couples TRBV5-1 to TRBJ1-2; TRBD1 agrees at 9 bases. J lost 7 bases, V lost 0 bases, and 7 bases had no gene match. This CDR3 is 15 amino acids long. Germline values: CDR1 SGHRS, CDR2 YFSETQ. The CDR3 protein is CASSLEGQGGPGYTF. The CDR3 coding sequence is TGCGCCAGCAGCTTGGAGGGACAGGGAGGACCTGGCTACACCTTC.

The rearrangement links TRBV2 to TRBJ1-1; a weak D match, TRBD1 (5 bases). The CDR3 covers 13 residues. Trimming shortened V by 6 bases and J by 1 base, and 9 bases separated the two germline ends. Germline V lookup: CDR1 SNHLY, CDR2 FYNNEI. CDR3: CASRTEANTEAFF. The CDR3 DNA reads TGTGCCAGCAGGACAGAGGCGAACACTGAAGCTTTCTTT.

There are a few counts of this clone. This chain connects TRBV7-9 to TRBJ2-7; tentatively, D is TRBD2 (5 bases). The CDR3 is 15 amino acids. Germline V CDR1 and CDR2: SEHNR, FQNEAQ (reference sequence). V shed 4 bases and J shed 0 bases, with 13 bases lying between them. In DNA form, the CDR3 reads TGTGCCAGCAGCTCAAGCGGACGGGCCTCCTACGAGCAGTACTTC. Protein sequence: CASSSSGRASYEQYF.

There are many counts of this clone. This chain joins TRBV16 and TRBJ2-2; D is perhaps TRBD1 (5 bases). Trimming shortened V by 7 bases and J by 5 bases, and 11 bases separated the two germline ends. This CDR3 has 13 residues. CDR1 and CDR2 (germline): KGHSY, FQNENV. CDR3 DNA sequence: TGTGCCAGCAACAGGATTCAAACCGGGGAGCTGTTTTTT. Amino acids: CASNRIQTGELFF.

Comment on this clone: Other DNA sequences in this specimen translate into the identical CDR3. The rearrangement joins TRBV4-1 to TRBJ2-3, with D unclear. Per the germline V gene, CDR1 is MGHRA and CDR2 is YSYEKL. CDR3 length equals 14 residues. V lost 0 bases to trimming and J lost 10 bases, with 14 bases between them. CDR3 nucleotide sequence: TGCGCCAGCAGCCAAGAAGCGACCATCCCTTCGCAGTATTTT. It specifies CASSQEATIPSQYF.

The rearrangement joins TRBV30 to TRBJ1-2; the match to TRBD1 covers 9 bases. V dropped 5 bases and J dropped 4; count of bases not matched to a gene: 8. CDR3 length equals 14 residues. Germline V lookup: CDR1 GTSNPN, CDR2 SVGIG (reference sequence). CDR3 nucleotide sequence: TGTGCCTGGTACGGACAGGGGCCCGGCTATGGCTACACCTTC. Amino acids: CAWYGQGPGYGYTF.

The CDR3 nucleotides are TGCGCCAGCAGCCCAGGGGGCGCTTATAGCAATCAGCCCCAGCATTTT. Protein product: CASSPGGAYSNQPQHF. This sequence joins TRBV5-1 and TRBJ1-5; 8 bases are a match to TRBD1. In germline, CDR1 is SGHRS, CDR2 YFSETQ. V lost 4 bases, J lost 0 bases, and 6 bases stayed unmatched. CDR3 length: 16 residues. The variable domain in full, with the rest retrieved from reference TRBV5-1 and TRBJ1-5, is KAGVTQTPRYLIKTRGQQVTLSCSPISGHRSVSWYQQTPGQGLQFLFEYFSETQRNKGNFPGRFSGRQFSNSRSEMNVSTLELGDSALYLCASSPGGAYSNQPQHFGDGTRLSIL.

The gene calls are TRBV7-9 and TRBJ2-5, with 12 bases identical to TRBD2. Per germline, CDR1 SEHNR and CDR2 FQNEAQ (reference sequence). CDR3 length: 17 residues. The J segment lost 4 bases and the V segment lost 1 base, leaving 7 bases of the junction unmatched. The CDR3 DNA follows: TGTGCCAGCAGCTTAGGACTAGCGGGAGTCGCACTAGAGACCCAGTACTTC. It yields the protein CASSLGLAGVALETQYF.

Here the CDR3 reads CSSGQGASDTQYF. CDR3 nucleotide sequence: TGCAGCAGCGGACAGGGGGCATCAGATACGCAGTATTTT. This chain joins TRBV29-1 and TRBJ2-3; TRBD1 aligns across 11 bases. There are 13 residues in the CDR3. Germline loops: CDR1 SQVTM, CDR2 ANQGSEA. V was clipped by 8 bases and J by 4 bases; unmatched bases: 5.

In this sample, this clone turned up a few times. The chain combines TRBV12-5 with TRBJ1-1, with D uncertain. Trimming stripped 7 bases from V and 11 bases from J, with 20 bases between. The CDR3 runs to 13 residues. Germline values: CDR1 LGHNT, CDR2 FRNRAP. The CDR3 coding sequence is TGTGCTAGTGCCCGAGCGGGGATGGTACAGGCTTTCTTT. Its translation is CASARAGMVQAFF.

J is TRBJ1-3 and V is TRBV7-8; 7 bases agree with TRBD1. V gave up 5 bases and J gave up 6 bases; unmatched junction bases: 10. The CDR3 consists of 15 residues. CDR1 and CDR2 from the germline V gene are SGHVS and FQNEAQ. The CDR3 sequence: CASSPQGRKSNTIYF. CDR3 DNA: TGTGCCAGCAGCCCACAGGGGCGAAAATCAAACACCATATATTTT.

The J gene is TRBJ1-2, the V gene TRBV29-1; a weak D match, TRBD1 (5 bases). CDR1 and CDR2 from the germline V gene are SQVTM and ANQGSEA. The CDR3 loop spans 13 amino acids. V lost 2 bases, J lost 3 bases, and 10 bases lay in between. The CDR3 here is CSVEPGGDYGYTF. The CDR3 DNA reads TGCAGCGTTGAACCCGGGGGGGACTATGGCTACACCTTC.

The V and J genes are TRBV9 and TRBJ2-5; 9 bases map to TRBD2. V was pared by 3 bases and J by 2 bases, with 5 bases of the junction left unmatched. Germline V gene data show CDR1 as SGDLS and CDR2 as YYNGEE. The CDR3 covers 15 residues. CDR3 amino acids: CASSATSGPQETQYF. CDR3 sequence (DNA): TGTGCCAGCAGCGCAACTAGCGGGCCTCAAGAGACCCAGTACTTC.

This sequence joins TRBV2 and TRBJ2-1; TRBD2 might be the D (6 bases). This CDR3 is 15 amino acids long. V was trimmed by 4 bases and J by 0 bases, leaving 10 bases between them. From germline, CDR1 is SNHLY and CDR2 FYNNEI. In DNA form, the CDR3 reads TGTGCCAGCAGTGGACTAGTGAGCTCCTACAATGAGCAGTTCTTC. This gives the protein CASSGLVSSYNEQFF.

A single count supports this clone. This sequence joins TRBV11-1 and TRBJ1-2; D call uncertain. CDR3 length equals 12 residues. Germline lookup yields CDR1 SGHAT and CDR2 FQDESV (reference sequence). V was shortened by 5 bases and J by 8 bases, with 12 bases between the two germline ends. In DNA, the CDR3 is TGTGCCAGCAGCCCCGGGCCGGGAGGCTACACCTTC. Its protein product is CASSPGPGGYTF.

This clone was seen a few times. The chain has TRBV5-1 and TRBJ2-7, with D tentatively TRBD2 (6 bases). V lost 2 bases and J 7 bases, leaving 10 bases between the germline ends. Looked up from germline, CDR1 is SGHRS and CDR2 is YFSETQ. The CDR3 consists of 12 residues. CDR3 nucleotides: TGCGCCAGCAGCTTTACACGGGAGGAGCAGTACTTC. This encodes CASSFTREEQYF.

This clone was recorded only once. This sequence joins TRBV7-9 and TRBJ2-1; 9 nucleotides match TRBD2. The CDR3 spans 19 residues. Unmatched junction bases numbered 17, after V lost 4 bases and J lost 4 bases. Germline CDR1 reads SEHNR; CDR2 reads FQNEAQ (reference sequence). CDR3 sequence: CASSSSSGLAGGIYNEQFF. DNA of the CDR3: TGTGCCAGCAGCTCGTCCTCAGGTTTGGCGGGAGGGATTTACAATGAGCAGTTCTTC.

The V call is TRBV29-1, the J call TRBJ2-3; D may be TRBD1 (6 bases). Germline assignment: CDR1 SQVTM and CDR2 ANQGSEA. CDR3 size: 12 residues. The ends were cut back, 8 bases at V and 6 bases at J, with 15 bases in the middle. The chain's CDR3 is CSPRARGDTQYF. The DNA of the CDR3 is TGCAGCCCCCGGGCGAGGGGGGATACGCAGTATTTT.

The rearrangement joins TRBV28 to TRBJ2-7, with 9 nucleotides matching TRBD2. Trimming took 3 bases from V and 4 from J; bases not matched to a gene: 7. The CDR3 consists of 15 residues. The germline gives CDR1 MDHEN, CDR2 SYDVKM. Here the CDR3 DNA reads TGTGCCAGCAGTTTTTGGGCGGGAGGGTCTTACGAGCAGTACTTC. Residues: CASSFWAGGSYEQYF.

In DNA, the CDR3 is TGTGCCAGCAGCTTAGTTGGGGACTTTAATGAAAAACTGTTTTTT. Protein sequence: CASSLVGDFNEKLFF. The chain recombines TRBV7-9 with TRBJ1-4; TRBD1 is a possible D gene (5 bases). Germline values: CDR1 SEHNR, CDR2 FQNEAQ (reference sequence). Trimming pared 1 base from V and 4 bases from J, leaving 10 bases between. The CDR3 has 15 residues.

V and J are TRBV11-3 and TRBJ2-1; 10 bases map to TRBD2. Trimming removed 5 bases from V and 5 bases from J; junction bases left unmatched: 6. Per the germline V gene, CDR1 is SGHNT and CDR2 is YENEEA. The CDR3 loop spans 15 amino acids. The CDR3 is CASSILAGLDNEQFF. In DNA form, the CDR3 reads TGTGCCAGCAGCATACTAGCGGGATTGGACAATGAGCAGTTCTTC.

The rearrangement joins TRBV27 to TRBJ1-1; 9 bases are shared with TRBD1. Per the germline V gene, CDR1 is MNHEY and CDR2 is SMNVEV (reference sequence). This CDR3 comprises 15 residues. V lost 5 bases to trimming and J lost 5 bases; unmatched junction nucleotides: 9. For the CDR3, the DNA is TGTGCCAGCAGTGGAATGACAGGGGGTAGTACTGAAGCTTTCTTT. Residues: CASSGMTGGSTEAFF.

The V gene is TRBV6-1, the J gene TRBJ1-3; the D gene is possibly TRBD1 (6 bases). CDR1 is MNHNS, CDR2 SASEGT, per germline. V was trimmed by 4 bases and J by 0 bases, leaving 13 bases between them. This CDR3 is 16 amino acids long. CDR3: CASSGSQGRSGNTIYF. The DNA for the CDR3 is TGTGCCAGCAGTGGGTCACAGGGTCGCTCTGGAAACACCATATATTTT.

The table lists this clone with a few counts. This chain connects TRBV2 to TRBJ2-5; TRBD1 might be the D (6 bases). This CDR3 is built from 13 residues. The V end lost 4 bases, the J end lost 3 bases, and 9 bases lay between the germline ends. The V gene's germline CDR1 is SNHLY and CDR2 FYNNEI. The CDR3 reads CASSGYREETQYF. The CDR3 DNA follows: TGTGCCAGCAGTGGCTACAGGGAAGAGACCCAGTACTTC. Full variable domain (missing parts from reference TRBV2 and TRBJ2-5): EPEVTQTPSHQVTQMGQEVILRCVPISNHLYFYWYRQILGQKVEFLVSFYNNEISEKSEIFDDQFSVERPDGSNFTLKIRSTKLEDSAMYFCASSGYREETQYFGPGTRLLVL.

This clone appeared a few times. Other nucleotide sequences from this sample produce the same CDR3. The chain joins TRBV27 to TRBJ2-7, with no clear D. CDR1 and CDR2 (germline): MNHEY, SMNVEV (reference sequence). The ends were cut back, 5 bases at V and 5 bases at J, with 13 bases in the middle. The CDR3 consists of 13 residues. DNA for the CDR3: TGTGCCAGCAGTCCTCTAGGTTTCCACGAGCAGTACTTC. It yields the protein CASSPLGFHEQYF.